This T cell receptor (beta chain) originates from a study of T cell changes during pregnancy in multiple sclerosis. Looked up from germline, CDR1 is SGHTA and CDR2 is FQGNSA. The CDR3 is made up of 16 amino acids. Trimming took off 1 base at V and 3 bases at J, with 16 bases between the two ends. Data came from immunoSEQ multiplex PCR; TCRdb stores just in-frame clones and leaves some out. Of approximately 33,000 clones listed, 92% are singletons. The sequences come from CD4+ T cells from peripheral blood mononuclear cells, collected after pregnancy. The V and J genes are TRBV7-2 and TRBJ2-7; possible D gene TRBD2, 6 bases. The receptor's source is a female donor with multiple sclerosis, enrolled in a pregnancy study. CDR3 DNA sequence: TGTGCCAGCAGCTTAGTTCGCGGCCACGGGGGCTACGAGCAGTACTTC. Residues: CASSLVRGHGGYEQYF.